The rows below give T cell receptor beta chains drawn from one sample of a study of chemoradiotherapy in HPV16-positive cancers. Repertoires were generated with immunoSEQ multiplex PCR, while TCRdb's copy carries only in-frame clones and drops some. The sample has roughly 11,000 clones; about 75% are singletons. This material was collected from a patient who underwent chemoradiotherapy. These receptors all come from a human donor with HPV-associated anogenital cancer. CDR3s include the opening cysteine and the closing phenylalanine or tryptophan. Fields, in order: V gene, D gene, clone size, J gene, CDR3 protein, CDR3 DNA. A D gene is named only where the DNA matches it firmly. Expanded clones get a size class; other rows say once, few or many, or leave the size out.

TRBV10-1	.	.	TRBJ2-2	CASSGNRVGGELFF	TGCGCCAGCAGTGGTAACAGGGTTGGCGGGGAGCTGTTTTTT
TRBV18	TRBD2	few	TRBJ2-7	CASSRQSGRHYEQYF	TGTGCCAGCTCACGGCAGAGCGGGAGACACTACGAGCAGTACTTC
TRBV7-9	TRBD1	.	TRBJ1-2	CASSLGQGATDYGYTF	TGTGCCAGCAGCTTAGGGCAGGGGGCGACCGACTATGGCTACACCTTC
TRBV7-2	TRBD2	.	TRBJ2-1	CASSFNKREGKGEQFF	TGTGCCAGCAGCTTTAATAAGCGGGAGGGCAAGGGAGAGCAGTTCTTC
TRBV4-3	TRBD2	.	TRBJ2-1	CASSPGTSGYNEQFF	TGCGCCAGCAGCCCCGGGACTAGCGGATACAATGAGCAGTTCTTC
TRBV30	TRBD1	.	TRBJ2-1	CAWTRNSGTGNNEQFF	TGTGCCTGGACAAGAAACTCCGGGACAGGTAACAATGAGCAGTTCTTC
TRBV6-5	.	.	TRBJ2-7	CASKAEANEQYF	TGTGCCAGCAAGGCTGAAGCTAACGAGCAGTACTTC
TRBV2	TRBD1	.	TRBJ1-4	CASSVNRGLSEKLFF	TGTGCCAGCAGTGTAAACAGGGGGCTTAGTGAAAAACTGTTTTTT
TRBV4-1	.	.	TRBJ1-4	CASSLTSWQLNEKLFF	TGCGCCAGCAGCCTAACCTCTTGGCAGCTTAATGAAAAACTGTTTTTT
TRBV11-1	.	few	TRBJ1-2	CASSATVNYGYTF	TGTGCCAGCAGCGCGACAGTTAACTATGGCTACACCTTC
TRBV2	.	.	TRBJ2-7	CASFFFRGGYEQYF	TGTGCCAGCTTCTTCTTTCGGGGAGGCTACGAGCAGTACTTC
TRBV5-1	.	.	TRBJ1-5	CASSRDPGFDQPQHF	TGCGCCAGCAGCCGCGATCCAGGTTTTGATCAGCCCCAGCATTTT
TRBV30	.	.	TRBJ2-1	CAWSVGVRVNEQFF	TGTGCCTGGAGTGTAGGAGTTCGGGTCAATGAGCAGTTCTTC
TRBV7-9	.	once	TRBJ1-1	CASSERDTEAFF	TGTGCCAGCAGCGAGAGGGACACTGAAGCTTTCTTT
TRBV11-2	.	few	TRBJ2-1	CASSAEGGGRWNEQFF	TGTGCCAGCAGCGCAGAGGGTGGTGGGAGGTGGAATGAGCAGTTCTTC
TRBV28	.	.	TRBJ2-7	CASRSGTQTLNTYEQYF	TGTGCCAGCAGATCCGGGACGCAAACCCTAAACACCTACGAGCAGTACTTC
TRBV6-5	.	few	TRBJ2-7	CASSYSGHEQYF	TGTGCCAGCAGTTATTCGGGGCACGAGCAGTACTTC
TRBV9	.	.	TRBJ1-4	CASSVEVGANEKLFF	TGTGCCAGCAGCGTTGAGGTGGGGGCTAATGAAAAACTGTTTTTT
TRBV7-3	TRBD2	.	TRBJ2-3	CASSLTSSGSGTDTQYF	TGTGCCAGCAGCTTAACGTCTAGCGGGAGTGGCACAGATACGCAGTATTTT
TRBV29-1	.	few	TRBJ2-7	CSVVPSPRNEQYF	TGCAGCGTTGTTCCCAGCCCCCGCAACGAGCAGTACTTC
TRBV5-4	TRBD2	.	TRBJ2-7	CASSSRSSSSGTNFEQYF	TGTGCCAGCAGCTCTCGCTCGTCCTCTAGCGGGACTAATTTCGAGCAGTACTTC
TRBV4-2	.	.	TRBJ2-7	CASSQDRLNYEQYF	TGTGCCAGCAGCCAAGACAGGCTAAACTACGAGCAGTACTTC
TRBV5-1	.	.	TRBJ1-2	CASSRDRSYGYTF	TGCGCCAGCAGCCGCGACAGGTCCTATGGCTACACCTTC
TRBV7-2	.	.	TRBJ2-5	CASSLFGTQETQYF	TGTGCCAGCAGCTTGTTCGGAACACAAGAGACCCAGTACTTC
TRBV28	.	.	TRBJ2-7	CASTDPRGILYEQYF	TGTGCCAGCACCGATCCAAGGGGCATACTATACGAGCAGTACTTC
TRBV5-6	.	.	TRBJ1-4	CASSFGPGTNEKLFF	TGTGCCAGCAGCTTCGGACCCGGCACTAATGAAAAACTGTTTTTT
TRBV7-2	.	.	TRBJ2-1	CASSWSSYNEQFF	TGTGCCAGCAGCTGGAGTTCCTACAATGAGCAGTTCTTC
TRBV7-9	TRBD2	.	TRBJ2-1	CASSLGLAGEKFF	TGTGCCAGCAGCTTGGGACTAGCGGGAGAGAAGTTCTTC
TRBV4-3	TRBD1	.	TRBJ1-1	CASSQDQGTGGTEAFF	TGCGCCAGCAGCCAAGATCAAGGGACAGGGGGCACTGAAGCTTTCTTT
TRBV6-1	TRBD1	.	TRBJ2-1	CASSGDRAYNEQFF	TGTGCCAGCAGTGGGGACAGGGCCTACAATGAGCAGTTCTTC
TRBV7-2	TRBD1	once	TRBJ1-2	CASSQDRVANYGYTF	TGTGCCAGCAGCCAAGACAGGGTAGCTAACTATGGCTACACCTTC
TRBV7-9	.	.	TRBJ2-1	CASSSDYYNEQFF	TGTGCCAGCAGCTCAGACTATTACAATGAGCAGTTCTTC
TRBV10-1	.	.	TRBJ1-1	CASSGDTGTEAFF	TGCGCCAGCAGTGGGGATACAGGGACTGAAGCTTTCTTT